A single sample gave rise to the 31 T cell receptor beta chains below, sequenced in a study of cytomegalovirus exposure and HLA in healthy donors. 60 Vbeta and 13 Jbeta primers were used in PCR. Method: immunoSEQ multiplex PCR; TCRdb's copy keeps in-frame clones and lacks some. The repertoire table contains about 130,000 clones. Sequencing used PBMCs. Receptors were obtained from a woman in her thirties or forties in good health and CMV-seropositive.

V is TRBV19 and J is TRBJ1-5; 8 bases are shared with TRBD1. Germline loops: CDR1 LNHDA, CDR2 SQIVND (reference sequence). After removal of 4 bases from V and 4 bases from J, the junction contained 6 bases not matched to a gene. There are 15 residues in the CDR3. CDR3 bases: TGTGCCAGTAGTAATACAGGGGGGAATAATCAGCCCCAGCATTTT. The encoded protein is CASSNTGGNNQPQHF.

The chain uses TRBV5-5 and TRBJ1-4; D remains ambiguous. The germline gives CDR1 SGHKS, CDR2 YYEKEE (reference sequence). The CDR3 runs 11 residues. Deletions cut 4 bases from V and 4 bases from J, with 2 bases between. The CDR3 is CASSLNEKLFF. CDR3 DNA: TGTGCCAGCAGCCTTAATGAAAAACTGTTTTTT.

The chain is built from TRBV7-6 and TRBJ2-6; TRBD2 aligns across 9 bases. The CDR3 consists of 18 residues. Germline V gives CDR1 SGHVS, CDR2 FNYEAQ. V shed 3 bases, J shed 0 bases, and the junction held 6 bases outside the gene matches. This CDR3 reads CASSFEPREGSGANVLTF. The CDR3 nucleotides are TGTGCCAGCAGCTTTGAGCCGCGGGAGGGCTCTGGGGCCAACGTCCTGACTTTC.

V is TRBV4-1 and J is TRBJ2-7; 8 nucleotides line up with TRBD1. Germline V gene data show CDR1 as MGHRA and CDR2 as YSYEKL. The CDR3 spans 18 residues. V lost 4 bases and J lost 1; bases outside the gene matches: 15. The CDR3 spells CASSLSPGTGLQSYEQYF. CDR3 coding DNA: TGCGCCAGCAGCCTAAGTCCCGGGACAGGTTTGCAGTCCTACGAGCAGTACTTC.

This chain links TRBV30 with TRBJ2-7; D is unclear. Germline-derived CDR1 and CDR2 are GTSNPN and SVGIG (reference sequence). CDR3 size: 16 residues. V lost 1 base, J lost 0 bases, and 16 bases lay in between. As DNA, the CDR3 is TGTGCCTGGAGTGGACTTAGAGCGTTTAGCTCCTACGAGCAGTACTTC. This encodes CAWSGLRAFSSYEQYF.

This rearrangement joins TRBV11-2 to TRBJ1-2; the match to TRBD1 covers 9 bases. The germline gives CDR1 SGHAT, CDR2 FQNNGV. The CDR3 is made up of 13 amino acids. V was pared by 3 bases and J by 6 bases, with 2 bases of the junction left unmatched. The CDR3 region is CASSFTGGDGYTF. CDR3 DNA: TGTGCCAGCAGCTTCACAGGGGGCGATGGCTACACCTTC. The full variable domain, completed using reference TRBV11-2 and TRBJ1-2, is EAGVAQSPRYKIIEKRQSVAFWCNPISGHATLYWYQQILGQGPKLLIQFQNNGVVDDSQLPKDRFSAERLKGVDSTLKIQPAKLEDSAVYLCASSFTGGDGYTFGSGTRLTVV.

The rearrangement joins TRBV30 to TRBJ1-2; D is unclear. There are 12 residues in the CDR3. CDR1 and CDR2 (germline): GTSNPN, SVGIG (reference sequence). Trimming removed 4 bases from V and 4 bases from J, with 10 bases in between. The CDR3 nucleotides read TGTGCCTGGACTGACATCTTCTATGGCTACACCTTC. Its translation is CAWTDIFYGYTF.

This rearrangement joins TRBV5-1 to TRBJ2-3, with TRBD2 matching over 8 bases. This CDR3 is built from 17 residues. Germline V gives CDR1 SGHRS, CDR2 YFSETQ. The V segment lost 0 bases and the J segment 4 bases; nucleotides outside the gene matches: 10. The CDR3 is CASSLALGLEGSDTQYF. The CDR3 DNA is TGCGCCAGCAGCTTGGCCCTGGGACTAGAAGGCTCAGATACGCAGTATTTT.

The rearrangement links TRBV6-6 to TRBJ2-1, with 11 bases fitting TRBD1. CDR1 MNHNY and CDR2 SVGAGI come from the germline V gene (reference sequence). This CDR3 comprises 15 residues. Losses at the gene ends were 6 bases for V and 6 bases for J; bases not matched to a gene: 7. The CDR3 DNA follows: TGTGCCAGCAGCGGAGGACAGGGGGCGCCCAATGAGCAGTTCTTC. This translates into CASSGGQGAPNEQFF.

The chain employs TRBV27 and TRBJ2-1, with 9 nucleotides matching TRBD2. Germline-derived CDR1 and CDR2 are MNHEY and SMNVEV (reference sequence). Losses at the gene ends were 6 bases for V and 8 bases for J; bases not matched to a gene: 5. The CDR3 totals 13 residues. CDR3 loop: CASRSSGRDEQFF. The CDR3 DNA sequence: TGTGCCAGCAGAAGTAGCGGGAGAGATGAGCAGTTCTTC.

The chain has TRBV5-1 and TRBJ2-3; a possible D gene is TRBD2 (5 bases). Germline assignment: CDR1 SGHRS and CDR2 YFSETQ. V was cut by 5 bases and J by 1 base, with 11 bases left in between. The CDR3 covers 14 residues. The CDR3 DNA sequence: TGCGCCAGCAGTGTGGGAGTCGGCACAGATACGCAGTATTTT. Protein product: CASSVGVGTDTQYF.

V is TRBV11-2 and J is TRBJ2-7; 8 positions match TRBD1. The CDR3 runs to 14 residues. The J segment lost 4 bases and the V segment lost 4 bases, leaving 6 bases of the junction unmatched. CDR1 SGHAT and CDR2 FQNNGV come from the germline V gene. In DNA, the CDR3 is TGTGCCAGCAGCTCCGGGACAGGAAGTTACGAGCAGTACTTC. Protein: CASSSGTGSYEQYF.

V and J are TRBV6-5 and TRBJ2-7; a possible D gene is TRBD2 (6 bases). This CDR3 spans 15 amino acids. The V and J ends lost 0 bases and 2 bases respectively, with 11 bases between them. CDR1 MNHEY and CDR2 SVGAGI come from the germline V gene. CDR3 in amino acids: CASSYSRDVTYEQYF. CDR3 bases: TGTGCCAGCAGTTACTCGCGGGACGTTACCTACGAGCAGTACTTC.

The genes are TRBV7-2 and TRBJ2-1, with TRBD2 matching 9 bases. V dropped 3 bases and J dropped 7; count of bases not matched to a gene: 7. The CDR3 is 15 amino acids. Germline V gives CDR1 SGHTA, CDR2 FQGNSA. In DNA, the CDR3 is TGTGCCAGCAGCTTTGAGGCTAGCGGGATTAATGAGCAGTTCTTC. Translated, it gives CASSFEASGINEQFF.

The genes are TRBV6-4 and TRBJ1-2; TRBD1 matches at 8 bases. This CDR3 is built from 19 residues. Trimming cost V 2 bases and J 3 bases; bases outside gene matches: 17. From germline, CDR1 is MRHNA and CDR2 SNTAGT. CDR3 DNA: TGTGCCAGCAGTGACCACCCCAGGGGACAGGAACGGGACGACTATGGCTACACCTTC. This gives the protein CASSDHPRGQERDDYGYTF.

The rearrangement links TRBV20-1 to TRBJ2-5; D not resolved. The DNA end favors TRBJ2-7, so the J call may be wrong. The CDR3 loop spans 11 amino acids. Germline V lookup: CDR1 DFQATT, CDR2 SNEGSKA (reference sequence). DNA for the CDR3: TGCAGTGCTAGTACCTCCTACGAGCAGTACTTC. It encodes CSASTSYEQYF.

This CDR3 reads CASSSGDAGGYTF. The CDR3 DNA sequence: TGTGCCAGCAGCTCGGGGGACGCAGGCGGCTACACCTTC. The chain carries TRBV5-6 and TRBJ1-2; D might be TRBD1 (5 bases). From germline, CDR1 is SGHDT and CDR2 YYEEEE. The length of the CDR3 is 13 residues. Deletions cut 3 bases from V and 8 bases from J, with 14 bases between.

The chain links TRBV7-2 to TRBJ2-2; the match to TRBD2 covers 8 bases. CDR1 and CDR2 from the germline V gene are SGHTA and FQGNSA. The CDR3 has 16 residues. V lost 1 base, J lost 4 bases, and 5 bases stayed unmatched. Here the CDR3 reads CASSLEPGGRTGELFF. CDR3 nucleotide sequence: TGTGCCAGCAGCTTAGAGCCGGGGGGGCGCACCGGGGAGCTGTTTTTT. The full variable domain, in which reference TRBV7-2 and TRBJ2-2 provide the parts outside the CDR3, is GAGVSQSPSNKVTEKGKDVELRCDPISGHTALYWYRQSLGQGLEFLIYFQGNSAPDKSGLPSDRFSAERTGGSVSTLTIQRTQQEDSAVYLCASSLEPGGRTGELFFGEGSRLTVL.

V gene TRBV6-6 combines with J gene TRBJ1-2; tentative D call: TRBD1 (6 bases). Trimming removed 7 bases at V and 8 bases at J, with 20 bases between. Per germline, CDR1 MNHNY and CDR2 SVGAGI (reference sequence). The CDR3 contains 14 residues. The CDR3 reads CASKESGQSTGYTF. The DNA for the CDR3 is TGTGCCAGCAAGGAAAGCGGACAGAGCACCGGCTACACCTTC.

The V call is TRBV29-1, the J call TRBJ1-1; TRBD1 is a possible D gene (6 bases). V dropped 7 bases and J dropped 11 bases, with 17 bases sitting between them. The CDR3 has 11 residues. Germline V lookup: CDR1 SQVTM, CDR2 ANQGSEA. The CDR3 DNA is TGCAGCGCCGGACAGAGGGTTGAGGCTTTCTTT. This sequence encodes CSAGQRVEAFF.

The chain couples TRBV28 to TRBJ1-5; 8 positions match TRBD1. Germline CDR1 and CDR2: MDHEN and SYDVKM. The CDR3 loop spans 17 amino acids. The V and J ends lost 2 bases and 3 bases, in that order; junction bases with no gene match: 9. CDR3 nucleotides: TGTGCCAGCAGTTTAGAGATAGGGCAGGGGGCCAATCAGCCCCAGCATTTT. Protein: CASSLEIGQGANQPQHF. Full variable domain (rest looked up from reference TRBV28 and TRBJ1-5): DVKVTQSSRYLVKRTGEKVFLECVQDMDHENMFWYRQDPGLGLRLIYFSYDVKMKEKGDIPEGYSVSREKKERFSLILESASTNQTSMYLCASSLEIGQGANQPQHFGDGTRLSIL.

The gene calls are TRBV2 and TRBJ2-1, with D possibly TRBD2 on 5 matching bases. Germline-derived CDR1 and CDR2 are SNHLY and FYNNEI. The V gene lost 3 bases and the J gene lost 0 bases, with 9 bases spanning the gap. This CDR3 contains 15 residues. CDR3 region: CASSERDRSYNEQFF. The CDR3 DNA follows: TGTGCCAGCAGTGAGAGGGATCGCTCCTACAATGAGCAGTTCTTC. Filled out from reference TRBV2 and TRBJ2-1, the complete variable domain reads EPEVTQTPSHQVTQMGQEVILRCVPISNHLYFYWYRQILGQKVEFLVSFYNNEISEKSEIFDDQFSVERPDGSNFTLKIRSTKLEDSAMYFCASSERDRSYNEQFFGPGTRLTVL.

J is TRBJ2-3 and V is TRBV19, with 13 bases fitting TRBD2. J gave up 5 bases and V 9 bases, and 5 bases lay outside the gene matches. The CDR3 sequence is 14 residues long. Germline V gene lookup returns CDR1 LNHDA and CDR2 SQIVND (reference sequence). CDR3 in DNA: TGTGCCAGCCGGACTAGCGGGAGAGGAGATACGCAGTATTTT. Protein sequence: CASRTSGRGDTQYF. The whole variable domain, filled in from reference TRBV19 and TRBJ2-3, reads DGGITQSPKYLFRKEGQNVTLSCEQNLNHDAMYWYRQDPGQGLRLIYYSQIVNDFQKGDIAEGYSVSREKKESFPLTVTSAQKNPTAFYLCASRTSGRGDTQYFGPGTRLTVL.

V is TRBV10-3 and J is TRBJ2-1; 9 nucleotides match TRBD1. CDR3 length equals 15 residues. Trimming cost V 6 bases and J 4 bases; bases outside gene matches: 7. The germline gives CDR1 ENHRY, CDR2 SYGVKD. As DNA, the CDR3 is TGTGCCATCAGAATTCCGGGACAGGGATACAATGAGCAGTTCTTC. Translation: CAIRIPGQGYNEQFF.

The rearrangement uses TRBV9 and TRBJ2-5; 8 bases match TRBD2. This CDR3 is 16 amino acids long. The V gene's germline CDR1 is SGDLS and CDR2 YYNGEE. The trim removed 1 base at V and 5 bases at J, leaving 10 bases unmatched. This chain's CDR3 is CASSVNQRESGETQYF. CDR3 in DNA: TGTGCCAGCAGCGTAAACCAGCGGGAGTCGGGGGAGACCCAGTACTTC.

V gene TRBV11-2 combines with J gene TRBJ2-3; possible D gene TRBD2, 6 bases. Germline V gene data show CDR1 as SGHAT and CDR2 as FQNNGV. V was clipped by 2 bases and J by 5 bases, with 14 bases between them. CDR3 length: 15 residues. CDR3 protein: CASSLWGEEVDTQYF. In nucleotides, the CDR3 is TGTGCCAGCAGCTTATGGGGGGAGGAGGTAGATACGCAGTATTTT.

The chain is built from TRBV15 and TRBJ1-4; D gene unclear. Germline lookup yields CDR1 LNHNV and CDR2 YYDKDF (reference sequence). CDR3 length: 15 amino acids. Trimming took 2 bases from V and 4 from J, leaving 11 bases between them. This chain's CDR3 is CATSRLPGYNEKLFF. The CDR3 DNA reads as TGTGCCACCAGCAGACTACCGGGATATAATGAAAAACTGTTTTTT.

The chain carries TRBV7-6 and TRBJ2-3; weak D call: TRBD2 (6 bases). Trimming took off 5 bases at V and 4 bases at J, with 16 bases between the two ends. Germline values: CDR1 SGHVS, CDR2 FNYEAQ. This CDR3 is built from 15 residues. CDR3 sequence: CASSLGSASADTQYF. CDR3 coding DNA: TGTGCCAGCAGCCTGGGGTCCGCTAGCGCAGATACGCAGTATTTT.

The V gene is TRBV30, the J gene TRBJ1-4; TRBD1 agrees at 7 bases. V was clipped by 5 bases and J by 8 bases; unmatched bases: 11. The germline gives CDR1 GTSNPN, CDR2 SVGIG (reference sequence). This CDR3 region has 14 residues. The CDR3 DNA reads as TGTGCCTGGGAGACCGGGACAGAGGACGAAAAACTGTTTTTT. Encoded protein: CAWETGTEDEKLFF.

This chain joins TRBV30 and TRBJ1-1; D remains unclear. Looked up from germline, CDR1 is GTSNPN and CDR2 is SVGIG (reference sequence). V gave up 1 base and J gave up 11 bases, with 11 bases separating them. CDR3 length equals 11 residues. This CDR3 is CAWSGGSGAFF. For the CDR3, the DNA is TGTGCCTGGAGTGGAGGATCGGGGGCTTTCTTT.

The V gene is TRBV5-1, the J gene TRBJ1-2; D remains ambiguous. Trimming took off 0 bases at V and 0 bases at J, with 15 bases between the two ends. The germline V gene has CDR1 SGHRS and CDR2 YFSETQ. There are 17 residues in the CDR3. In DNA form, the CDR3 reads TGCGCCAGCAGCTTGGCGCCGGGGAGTCAGTCTAACTATGGCTACACCTTC. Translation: CASSLAPGSQSNYGYTF.